This TCR beta chain was sequenced during a study of blood T cells in healthy people across ages. Every donor gave ten milliliters of peripheral blood. With 2 bases clipped from V and 7 bases from J, the junction kept 10 bases outside the gene matches. CDR3 length: 15 residues. CDR1 MNHEY and CDR2 SVGEGT come from the germline V gene. Next came a second PCR, run for about 7 to 12 cycles, which used a sample-barcoded 5' primer along with a J-beta primer mix. The template-switch adaptor, which had 12 random nucleotides, put a tag on each cDNA molecule. Each CDR3 protein gets one entry after TCRdb re-called the 5' RACE reads with MiXCR. This table holds about 690,000 distinct CDR3 sequences, 35% to 50% found once. Findings and caveats of the study: Higher diversity, along with more naive CD4+ cells, distinguished long-lived donors from aged donors. Higher naive T cell percentage went strongly together with higher TCR beta diversity.

Concerning this clonotype itself: Its specificity is not known.

Input material: blood. This clonotype was sampled from a man aged 80 or over in good health. This rearrangement joins TRBV6-2 or TRBV6-3 to TRBJ2-7; TRBD1 matches at 8 bases. Written as DNA, the CDR3 is TGTGCCAGCAGTTACCCTGGACAGGGCTCGGAAGAGCAGTACTTC. Its translation: CASSYPGQGSEEQYF.